A selection of T cell receptor beta chains follows, all from one sample in a study of T cell changes during pregnancy in multiple sclerosis. Here immunoSEQ multiplex PCR was the method, and the copy in TCRdb shows in-frame clones only, minus some. The sample has 50,000 to 60,000 clones; about 90% are singletons. Source: CD4+ T cells from peripheral blood mononuclear cells, taken after pregnancy. The source is a female donor in good health, enrolled as a control in a pregnancy study. CDR3s include the opening cysteine and the closing phenylalanine or tryptophan.

CDR3	V	J
CASSGGSYEQYF	TRBV19	TRBJ2-7
CSAREALRGFF	TRBV20-1	TRBJ2-1
CASSHVVGQEGAEQYF	TRBV7-3	TRBJ2-7
CASSPGVPGGREQYF	TRBV4-3	TRBJ2-7
CASSASGTGDGGYTF	TRBV5-1	TRBJ1-2
CASSSRGVILQETQYF	TRBV5-5	TRBJ2-5
CASSNRTGNSPLHF	TRBV11-2	TRBJ1-6
CASSPRGPATNEKLFF	TRBV18	TRBJ1-4
CASSRDRSVKQFF	TRBV6-1	TRBJ2-1
CASSYDRVVVSEQFF	TRBV5-6	TRBJ2-1
CASSSDRSNTIYF	TRBV6-5	TRBJ1-3
CASKIDSSYEQYF	TRBV2	TRBJ2-7
CASSYSRVGNTEAFF	TRBV6-6	TRBJ1-1
CASSKFWDRDNSPLHF	TRBV21-1	TRBJ1-6
CASSAGQLLNTEAFF	TRBV5-4	TRBJ1-1
CASSPGRSGELFF	TRBV18	TRBJ2-2